The 21 T cell receptor beta chains below all came from one sample that was sequenced in a study of shared clonotypes between healthy human individuals. Cells designated naive CD8 were CD45RO-negative and were positively selected for CCR7, with terminally differentiated effector memory CD45RA+ cells excluded. Repertoires were generated with immunoSEQ multiplex PCR, while TCRdb's copy carries only in-frame clones and drops some. The table records about 870,000 clones, over 90% of them present only once. Sequencing input: naive CD8+ T cells sorted from blood. The receptors were gathered from a man aged 30 to 39 in good health.

The chain couples TRBV29-1 to TRBJ2-7; maybe TRBD1 (6 bases). Trimming cost V 4 bases and J 7 bases, with 17 bases left between them. The CDR3 extends over 13 amino acids. Germline V gene data show CDR1 as SQVTM and CDR2 as ANQGSEA. The CDR3 sequence: CSVAQGLRREQYF. The CDR3 DNA sequence: TGCAGCGTTGCTCAGGGGTTGAGGAGGGAGCAGTACTTC.

This clone came up once. The V and J genes are TRBV19 and TRBJ1-1; D perhaps matches TRBD1 (6 bases). Per germline, CDR1 LNHDA and CDR2 SQIVND (reference sequence). The germline V and J ends were trimmed by 7 bases and 7 bases, with 13 bases remaining between them. The CDR3 is 12 amino acids. CDR3 protein: CASTPGTSEAFF. The CDR3 DNA follows: TGTGCCAGTACCCCCGGGACAAGTGAAGCTTTCTTT.

The gene calls are TRBV30 and TRBJ2-6; D remains ambiguous. Germline V lookup: CDR1 GTSNPN, CDR2 SVGIG (reference sequence). V gave up 0 bases and J gave up 0 bases, with 6 bases separating them. CDR3 length: 15 residues. Written as DNA, the CDR3 is TGTGCCTGGAGTGTTGGGTCCTCTGGGGCCAACGTCCTGACTTTC. Its protein product is CAWSVGSSGANVLTF.

As concerns this clone: The sample holds other DNA sequences that translate to the same CDR3. The chain is built from TRBV7-9 and TRBJ1-5; D call uncertain. Per the germline V gene, CDR1 is SEHNR and CDR2 is FQNEAQ (reference sequence). Between the trimmed V and J ends, which lost 1 base and 6 bases, there was a span of 4 bases. This CDR3 region has 12 residues. The CDR3 sequence: CASSLGSQPQHF. As DNA, the CDR3 is TGTGCCAGCAGCTTAGGGAGTCAGCCCCAGCATTTT. Filled out from reference TRBV7-9 and TRBJ1-5, the complete variable domain reads DTGVSQNPRHKITKRGQNVTFRCDPISEHNRLYWYRQTLGQGPEFLTYFQNEAQLEKSRLLSDRFSAERPKGSFSTLEIQRTEQGDSAMYLCASSLGSQPQHFGDGTRLSIL.

The CDR3: CATSSDVGLADNEQFF. The CDR3 DNA is TGTGCCACCAGCAGTGATGTGGGACTAGCGGACAATGAGCAGTTCTTC. This chain uses TRBV15 with TRBJ2-1; the match to TRBD2 covers 11 bases. Germline CDR1 LNHNV, CDR2 YYDKDF (reference sequence). This CDR3 is 16 amino acids long. V lost 3 bases to trimming and J lost 5 bases; unmatched junction nucleotides: 6.

This sequence joins TRBV6-5 and TRBJ2-6, with D maybe TRBD2 (6 bases). This CDR3 is built from 15 residues. Germline V gene lookup returns CDR1 MNHEY and CDR2 SVGAGI. Between the trimmed V and J ends, which lost 2 bases and 4 bases, there was a span of 9 bases. CDR3 sequence (DNA): TGTGCCAGCAGTTACGGAGGGGTCGGGGCCAACGTCCTGACTTTC. This codes for CASSYGGVGANVLTF.

The chain couples TRBV6-1 to TRBJ2-2; 9 bases agree with TRBD1. V shed 5 bases and J 5 bases; nucleotides not matched to a gene: 6. From germline, CDR1 is MNHNS and CDR2 SASEGT. CDR3 length: 15 residues. Written as DNA, the CDR3 is TGTGCCAGCAGTCCGACAGGGGGTTTGACCGGGGAGCTGTTTTTT. Amino acid sequence: CASSPTGGLTGELFF.

The gene calls are TRBV6-5 and TRBJ2-3; the match to TRBD2 covers 8 bases. Germline CDR1 is MNHEY and CDR2 is SVGAGI. Trimming cost V 2 bases and J 2 bases; bases outside gene matches: 3. The CDR3 runs 15 residues. In DNA form, the CDR3 reads TGTGCCAGCAGTTACGTAGCGGGGACCACAGATACGCAGTATTTT. It translates to CASSYVAGTTDTQYF.

V is TRBV7-9 and J is TRBJ2-3; D is unresolved. CDR3 length equals 17 residues. Germline CDR1 reads SEHNR; CDR2 reads FQNEAQ (reference sequence). V was pared by 2 bases and J by 0 bases, with 15 bases between. For the CDR3, the DNA is TGTGCCAGCAGCTTAAAGTCCTCGGGCGATAGCACAGATACGCAGTATTTT. This translates into CASSLKSSGDSTDTQYF.

CDR3 protein: CASSGLGLAGGSYEQYF. The CDR3 nucleotides read TGTGCCAGCAGCGGCCTGGGACTAGCGGGAGGGTCCTACGAGCAGTACTTC. The chain couples TRBV7-2 to TRBJ2-7; TRBD2 matches at 16 bases. CDR1 is SGHTA, CDR2 FQGNSA, per germline. The CDR3 extends over 17 amino acids. V was pared by 5 bases and J by 1 base, with 5 bases of the junction left unmatched. Drawing the rest from reference TRBV7-2 and TRBJ2-7, the complete variable domain is GAGVSQSPSNKVTEKGKDVELRCDPISGHTALYWYRQSLGQGLEFLIYFQGNSAPDKSGLPSDRFSAERTGGSVSTLTIQRTQQEDSAVYLCASSGLGLAGGSYEQYFGPGTRLTVT.

The V and J genes are TRBV7-9 and TRBJ2-1; D call uncertain. There are 12 residues in the CDR3. The V end was cut by 5 bases, the J end by 8 bases, with 10 bases between. Germline V gives CDR1 SEHNR, CDR2 FQNEAQ (reference sequence). The CDR3 DNA follows: TGTGCCAGCAGCCTTGGGGTGGATGAGCAGTTCTTC. This sequence encodes CASSLGVDEQFF.

This chain joins TRBV4-1 and TRBJ2-4; 11 positions match TRBD2. Germline trimming cut 5 bases from V and 9 bases from J; bases unmatched to any gene: 9. Germline CDR1 is MGHRA and CDR2 is YSYEKL. The CDR3 has 15 amino acids. The CDR3 nucleotides are TGCGCCAGCAGCGAGGTAGCGGGAGGGCCGGGCATTCAGTACTTC. Protein product: CASSEVAGGPGIQYF.

The rearrangement links TRBV7-3 to TRBJ2-1; TRBD1 aligns across 9 bases. V was clipped by 1 base and J by 5 bases; unmatched bases: 3. The CDR3 sequence is 15 residues long. Germline V gene data show CDR1 as SGHTA and CDR2 as FQGTGA. This CDR3 reads CASSLKGQGHNEQFF. CDR3 nucleotides: TGTGCCAGCAGCTTAAAGGGACAGGGCCACAATGAGCAGTTCTTC. The full variable domain, completed using reference TRBV7-3 and TRBJ2-1, is GAGVSQTPSNKVTEKGKYVELRCDPISGHTALYWYRQSLGQGPEFLIYFQGTGAADDSGLPNDRFFAVRPEGSVSTLKIQRTERGDSAVYLCASSLKGQGHNEQFFGPGTRLTVL.

V gene TRBV28 combines with J gene TRBJ2-7; 12 nucleotides align to TRBD2. The CDR3 has 15 amino acids. V was clipped by 7 bases and J by 3 bases; unmatched bases: 7. The germline CDR1 and CDR2 sequences are MDHEN and SYDVKM. CDR3 sequence (DNA): TGTGCCAGCACCCCCGGACTAGCGGGACTCTACGAGCAGTACTTC. Translated: CASTPGLAGLYEQYF.

V and J are TRBV19 and TRBJ2-7; 7 positions match TRBD1. The CDR3 extends over 14 amino acids. J gave up 6 bases and V 7 bases, and 12 bases lay outside the gene matches. The germline gives CDR1 LNHDA, CDR2 SQIVND (reference sequence). CDR3 nucleotides: TGTGCCAGTAAACACAGGGGCTCAGGCGTCGAGCAGTACTTC. Its protein is CASKHRGSGVEQYF. The whole variable domain, filled in from reference TRBV19 and TRBJ2-7, reads DGGITQSPKYLFRKEGQNVTLSCEQNLNHDAMYWYRQDPGQGLRLIYYSQIVNDFQKGDIAEGYSVSREKKESFPLTVTSAQKNPTAFYLCASKHRGSGVEQYFGPGTRLTVT.

In this sample, this clone turned up once. V usage is TRBV7-9 and J usage is TRBJ2-1; no firm D call. CDR3 length: 17 residues. The germline CDR1 and CDR2 sequences are SEHNR and FQNEAQ (reference sequence). V was shortened by 5 bases and J by 6 bases, with 23 bases between the two germline ends. The CDR3 region is CASSPPPPAGLGNEQFF. The CDR3 DNA reads as TGTGCCAGCAGCCCACCCCCGCCGGCCGGATTGGGCAATGAGCAGTTCTTC.

This chain connects TRBV5-6 to TRBJ2-7; D is tentatively TRBD1 or TRBD2 (6 bases each). This CDR3 has 17 residues. The germline V gene encodes CDR1 SGHDT and CDR2 YYEEEE. V was clipped by 0 bases and J by 7 bases, with 23 bases between them. The CDR3: CASSLAGSGGGLKEQYF. CDR3 DNA sequence: TGTGCCAGCAGCTTGGCCGGAAGCGGAGGGGGTCTGAAGGAGCAGTACTTC.

V usage is TRBV29-1 and J usage is TRBJ2-5, with no clear D. This CDR3 spans 13 amino acids. The germline V and J ends were trimmed by 4 bases and 0 bases, with 9 bases remaining between them. Germline V gene sequence: CDR1 SQVTM, CDR2 ANQGSEA. The CDR3 here is CSVVIWNQETQYF. The CDR3 DNA reads TGCAGCGTTGTTATCTGGAACCAAGAGACCCAGTACTTC.

The chain carries TRBV7-9 and TRBJ2-1, with TRBD2 matching over 8 bases. Germline values: CDR1 SEHNR, CDR2 FQNEAQ (reference sequence). The junction had 22 bases not matched to a gene; V was cut back by 5 bases and J by 7 bases. The CDR3 runs to 19 residues. The CDR3 DNA follows: TGTGCCAGCAGCCCCCGGACTAGCACAAGAATATTAAGGCAGAATGAGCAGTTCTTC. This codes for CASSPRTSTRILRQNEQFF.

CDR3: CASSLGPGTSGSLGYEQYF. CDR3 DNA: TGCGCCAGCAGCTTGGGCCCCGGGACTAGCGGGAGTCTGGGGTACGAGCAGTACTTC. The rearrangement joins TRBV5-1 to TRBJ2-7, with 14 bases identical to TRBD2. V shed 0 bases, J shed 4 bases, and the junction held 12 bases outside the gene matches. The CDR3 runs to 19 residues. Germline V gene sequence: CDR1 SGHRS, CDR2 YFSETQ.

The J gene is TRBJ1-5, the V gene TRBV7-9; TRBD1 agrees at 7 bases. J was trimmed by 3 bases and V by 2 bases; bases with no gene match: 13. The length of the CDR3 is 18 residues. From germline, CDR1 is SEHNR and CDR2 FQNEAQ (reference sequence). CDR3 in DNA: TGTGCCAGCAGCTTATCCGGAGAAGAGGGGGCCGACAATCAGCCCCAGCATTTT. This codes for CASSLSGEEGADNQPQHF.